A single sample is the source of the 25 T cell receptor beta chains below, sequenced in a study of CD8 T cells in Susac syndrome. RNA was extracted with the RNeasy kit, and a quantity of roughly 0.5 to 1 ug was reverse transcribed using random hexamers. MiXCR was run by TCRdb on the immunoSEQ multiplex PCR reads, yielding one entry per CDR3 protein. The data contain about 120,000 distinct CDR3 sequences, 94% of them singletons. Source material: CD4+ T cells from PBMCs. These receptors originate from a human donor in good health.

This chain connects TRBV27 to TRBJ2-7, with 10 bases that match TRBD2. V lost 7 bases and J lost 3; bases outside the gene matches: 3. CDR3 length: 13 amino acids. CDR1 is MNHEY and CDR2 is SMNVEV in the germline V gene (reference sequence). This CDR3 reads CASNPSGGYEQYF. The CDR3 region has the DNA TGTGCCAGCAACCCTAGCGGGGGCTACGAGCAGTACTTC.

The V gene is TRBV30, the J gene TRBJ1-2; no firm D call. Germline CDR1 GTSNPN, CDR2 SVGIG (reference sequence). The V end lost 1 base, the J end lost 5 bases, and 11 bases lay between the germline ends. CDR3 length: 13 residues. The CDR3 DNA is TGTGCCTGGAGTGGAAATAGCGGATATGGCTACACCTTC. This codes for CAWSGNSGYGYTF.

This chain joins TRBV28 and TRBJ1-1; no clear D gene. This CDR3 is 15 amino acids long. Germline V gene sequence: CDR1 MDHEN, CDR2 SYDVKM. The germline V and J ends were trimmed by 6 bases and 2 bases, with 16 bases remaining between them. The CDR3 protein is CASSTDGRVNTEAFF. Here the CDR3 DNA reads TGTGCCAGCAGCACTGACGGACGGGTTAACACTGAAGCTTTCTTT.

This sequence joins TRBV10-2 and TRBJ2-5; perhaps TRBD2 as D (6 bases). Germline V gives CDR1 WSHSY, CDR2 SAAADI. This CDR3 contains 13 residues. V was trimmed by 3 bases and J by 7 bases, leaving 12 bases between them. This CDR3 reads CASSDTVGGTQYF. Written as DNA, the CDR3 is TGCGCCAGCAGTGACACGGTGGGAGGGACCCAGTACTTC.

The rearrangement uses TRBV9 and TRBJ1-2, with a tentative D call TRBD1 (6 bases). The germline V gene has CDR1 SGDLS and CDR2 YYNGEE. CDR3 size: 16 residues. V was clipped by 0 bases and J by 3 bases, with 15 bases between them. CDR3 in amino acids: CASSVALGGGDYGYTF. CDR3 coding DNA: TGTGCCAGCAGCGTAGCCCTGGGGGGGGGCGACTATGGCTACACCTTC.

This clonotype was seen only once. V gene TRBV7-3 combines with J gene TRBJ1-1; 9 bases are shared with TRBD1. CDR3 length: 13 residues. The germline gives CDR1 SGHTA, CDR2 FQGTGA. The ends lost 6 bases at V and 6 bases at J; junction bases unmatched: 5. This CDR3 reads CASSNRQGAEAFF. CDR3 in DNA: TGTGCCAGCAGTAACCGACAGGGGGCTGAAGCTTTCTTT. The variable domain in full, completed from reference TRBV7-3 and TRBJ1-1, reads GAGVSQTPSNKVTEKGKYVELRCDPISGHTALYWYRQSLGQGPEFLIYFQGTGAADDSGLPNDRFFAVRPEGSVSTLKIQRTERGDSAVYLCASSNRQGAEAFFGQGTRLTVV.

This chain joins TRBV10-3 and TRBJ2-5, with 10 bases lining up with TRBD1. CDR3 length: 14 residues. CDR1 is ENHRY and CDR2 is SYGVKD in the germline V gene. With V trimmed by 6 bases and J by 4 bases, 5 bases remained unmatched. CDR3 in DNA: TGTGCCATCAGCAGACAGGGGGCGACAGAGACCCAGTACTTC. This encodes CAISRQGATETQYF.

The rearrangement joins TRBV6-2 or TRBV6-3 to TRBJ2-7; D unresolved. V lost 7 bases and J 0 bases, leaving 16 bases between the germline ends. The CDR3 extends over 15 amino acids. Germline V gene lookup returns CDR1 MNHEY and CDR2 SVGEGT. This CDR3 is CASISWSTNSYEQYF. In DNA form, the CDR3 reads TGTGCCAGCATTTCCTGGTCCACGAACTCCTACGAGCAGTACTTC.

CDR3 sequence reads: CASSSISGQQETQYF. Here the CDR3 DNA reads TGCGCCAGCAGCTCGATATCGGGACAGCAAGAGACCCAGTACTTC. V is TRBV5-1 and J is TRBJ2-5; 7 bases match TRBD1. The CDR3 extends over 15 amino acids. The germline V gene has CDR1 SGHRS and CDR2 YFSETQ. The trim removed 3 bases at V and 2 bases at J, leaving 7 bases unmatched.

The genes are TRBV25-1 and TRBJ2-7; 7 nucleotides match TRBD1. This CDR3 is built from 14 residues. The V gene end was trimmed by 4 bases and the J gene end by 2 bases; junction bases not matched to a gene: 5. Looked up from germline, CDR1 is MGHDK and CDR2 is SYGVNS. Written as DNA, the CDR3 is TGTGCCAGCAGTGCCCTGGGGACAGCCTACGAGCAGTACTTC. Its protein product is CASSALGTAYEQYF.

This clonotype was counted between two and nine times. The chain recombines TRBV5-6 with TRBJ2-4; 10 bases are a match to TRBD1. Unmatched junction bases numbered 4, after V lost 0 bases and J lost 1 base. The CDR3 sequence is 17 residues long. The germline V gene encodes CDR1 SGHDT and CDR2 YYEEEE. The CDR3 region is CASSLGAGQGAKNIQYF. CDR3 nucleotides: TGTGCCAGCAGCTTGGGCGCGGGACAGGGGGCCAAAAACATTCAGTACTTC.

J is TRBJ1-2 and V is TRBV3-1; no reliable D call. Trimming removed 1 base at V and 4 bases at J, with 7 bases between. Per germline, CDR1 LGHDT and CDR2 YNNKEL (reference sequence). This CDR3 comprises 13 residues. This CDR3 reads CASSQGSGYGYTF. In nucleotides, the CDR3 is TGTGCCAGCAGCCAAGGCAGCGGCTATGGCTACACCTTC.

CDR3 in DNA: TGTGCCTGGATCCCGAGGACAGGCGGCTACACCTTC. Protein product: CAWIPRTGGYTF. The chain is built from TRBV30 and TRBJ1-2, with TRBD1 identical over 7 bases. Germline CDR1 is GTSNPN and CDR2 is SVGIG (reference sequence). CDR3 length: 12 amino acids. Trimming at V came to 4 bases and at J to 8 bases, leaving 7 bases not matched to a gene.

This chain links TRBV27 with TRBJ2-7; the D is unclear. Trimming cost V 3 bases and J 3 bases, with 9 bases left between them. CDR3 size: 13 residues. Germline V CDR1 and CDR2: MNHEY, SMNVEV (reference sequence). The CDR3 loop reads CASSLLSGYEQYF. DNA of the CDR3: TGTGCCAGCAGTTTGTTGTCCGGCTACGAGCAGTACTTC.

The chain uses TRBV7-2 and TRBJ2-1; 7 bases are a match to TRBD2. With 5 bases clipped from V and 9 bases from J, the junction kept 10 bases outside the gene matches. The CDR3 sequence is 14 residues long. Germline V CDR1 and CDR2: SGHTA, FQGNSA. CDR3 nucleotide sequence: TGTGCCAGCAGCCTTGGCGGGGGTCTGGTTGAGCAGTTCTTC. This codes for CASSLGGGLVEQFF. The full variable domain, its missing parts supplied by reference TRBV7-2 and TRBJ2-1, is GAGVSQSPSNKVTEKGKDVELRCDPISGHTALYWYRQSLGQGLEFLIYFQGNSAPDKSGLPSDRFSAERTGGSVSTLTIQRTQQEDSAVYLCASSLGGGLVEQFFGPGTRLTVL.

The chain uses TRBV6-2 or TRBV6-3 and TRBJ2-7; 7 bases line up with TRBD2. The CDR3 is made up of 15 amino acids. CDR1 and CDR2 from the germline V gene are MNHEY and SVGEGT. J lost 7 bases, V lost 7 bases, and 16 bases had no gene match. The CDR3 DNA is TGTGCCAGCACCACGGGAGGACTGGGCTTCTCGGAGCAGTACTTC. It specifies CASTTGGLGFSEQYF.

This chain uses TRBV6-6 with TRBJ2-1, with D perhaps TRBD2 (6 bases). The CDR3 is made up of 14 amino acids. Germline assignment: CDR1 MNHNY and CDR2 SVGAGI (reference sequence). Trimming shortened V by 6 bases and J by 9 bases, and 18 bases separated the two germline ends. CDR3 region: CASSPEGLLGEQFF. In DNA, the CDR3 is TGTGCCAGCAGCCCGGAGGGACTTTTGGGTGAGCAGTTCTTC.

This clonotype came up a few times. This chain uses TRBV19 with TRBJ1-5; D is ambiguous. This CDR3 spans 12 amino acids. V was cut by 8 bases and J by 0 bases, with 5 bases left in between. Germline V gives CDR1 LNHDA, CDR2 SQIVND (reference sequence). This chain's CDR3 is CASSISNQPQHF. DNA for the CDR3: TGTGCCAGTTCCATTAGCAATCAGCCCCAGCATTTT.

For the CDR3, the DNA is TGTGCCACCGCAGGGGAGCAGCAGCCCCAGCATTTT. Protein sequence: CATAGEQQPQHF. This chain links TRBV28 with TRBJ1-5, with D perhaps matching TRBD1 (6 bases). V was pared by 10 bases and J by 7 bases, with 14 bases between. The CDR3 covers 12 residues. CDR1 is MDHEN, CDR2 SYDVKM, per germline. Together with reference TRBV28 and TRBJ1-5, the CDR3 gives the full variable domain: DVKVTQSSRYLVKRTGEKVFLECVQDMDHENMFWYRQDPGLGLRLIYFSYDVKMKEKGDIPEGYSVSREKKERFSLILESASTNQTSMYLCATAGEQQPQHFGDGTRLSIL.

The CDR3 DNA sequence: TGTGCCAGCAGCTTAGTAACTAATGAAAAACTGTTTTTT. It translates to CASSLVTNEKLFF. This chain joins TRBV7-9 and TRBJ1-4; D gene ambiguous. The length of the CDR3 is 13 residues. V was trimmed by 1 base and J by 1 base, leaving 1 base between them. Looked up from germline, CDR1 is SEHNR and CDR2 is FQNEAQ (reference sequence).

This clonotype came up a few times. The gene calls are TRBV2 and TRBJ1-5, with TRBD1 matching over 9 bases. Germline V gives CDR1 SNHLY, CDR2 FYNNEI. The CDR3 length is 14 residues. J lost 7 bases, V lost 6 bases, and 7 bases had no gene match. CDR3 amino acids: CASRRTGDGQPQHF. The CDR3 DNA reads as TGTGCCAGCAGAAGGACAGGGGATGGGCAGCCCCAGCATTTT. Looking up the rest from reference TRBV2 and TRBJ1-5 gives the full variable domain: EPEVTQTPSHQVTQMGQEVILRCVPISNHLYFYWYRQILGQKVEFLVSFYNNEISEKSEIFDDQFSVERPDGSNFTLKIRSTKLEDSAMYFCASRRTGDGQPQHFGDGTRLSIL.

This chain connects TRBV14 to TRBJ2-3, with D hard to call. CDR3 length: 15 residues. Germline CDR1 and CDR2: SGHDN and FVKESK. The ends were cut back, 4 bases at V and 2 bases at J, with 13 bases in the middle. The chain's CDR3 is CASSLDGIFTDTQYF. CDR3 bases: TGTGCCAGCAGCCTGGACGGAATCTTCACAGATACGCAGTATTTT. Using reference TRBV14 and TRBJ2-3 for the parts outside the CDR3, the full variable domain is EAGVTQFPSHSVIEKGQTVTLRCDPISGHDNLYWYRRVMGKEIKFLLHFVKESKQDESGMPNNRFLAERTGGTYSTLKVQPAELEDSGVYFCASSLDGIFTDTQYFGPGTRLTVL.

The V gene is TRBV9, the J gene TRBJ1-4; D not certain. The germline V gene encodes CDR1 SGDLS and CDR2 YYNGEE. V was shortened by 3 bases and J by 3 bases, with 18 bases between the two germline ends. The CDR3 extends over 17 amino acids. The CDR3 region has the DNA TGTGCCAGCAGCGCCCACAAGCCCAGTGCACCTAATGAAAAACTGTTTTTT. It codes for CASSAHKPSAPNEKLFF.

The V call is TRBV20-1, the J call TRBJ2-7, with 8 bases lining up with TRBD1. The CDR3 has 12 residues. CDR1 is DFQATT, CDR2 SNEGSKA, per germline (reference sequence). Germline trimming cut 6 bases from V and 7 bases from J; bases unmatched to any gene: 8. The chain's CDR3 is CSAPTGVGEQYF. Written as DNA, the CDR3 is TGCAGTGCACCGACAGGGGTGGGAGAGCAGTACTTC.

In DNA form, the CDR3 reads TGTGCCAGCAGCTTATCGATAGCGGGAGCGCTAGCCAAAAACATTCAGTACTTC. Its protein is CASSLSIAGALAKNIQYF. V and J are TRBV7-8 and TRBJ2-4, with 9 nucleotides matching TRBD2. Unmatched junction bases numbered 8, after V lost 2 bases and J lost 0 bases. The CDR3 runs to 18 residues. The germline gives CDR1 SGHVS, CDR2 FQNEAQ.